This TCR beta chain was obtained from a study of blood T cells in healthy people across ages. General study findings and limits: More naive CD4+ cells and higher diversity were found in long-lived than in aged donors.

The CDR3 runs to 15 residues. Looked up from germline, CDR1 is LGHDT and CDR2 is YNNKEL (reference sequence). The V and J ends lost 2 bases and 5 bases, in that order; junction bases with no gene match: 9. Each donor gave roughly 9.2 milliliters of peripheral blood. Sample-barcoded 5' priming and a J-beta primer mix drove a second PCR of roughly 6 to 12 cycles. TCRdb reprocessed the 5' RACE reads via MiXCR and lists one record per CDR3 protein. The sample contains 1,500,000 or so distinct CDR3 sequences, approximately 59% of which appear only once. Comment on this clonotype: As yet, its antigen is unknown.

Material: blood. The rearrangement links TRBV3-1 to TRBJ2-7, with 7 bases identical to TRBD1. This TCR derives from a man aged 18 to 30 in good health. This chain's CDR3 is CASSQKNRGLNEQYF. In nucleotides, the CDR3 is TGTGCCAGCAGCCAAAAAAACAGGGGCCTAAACGAGCAGTACTTC.